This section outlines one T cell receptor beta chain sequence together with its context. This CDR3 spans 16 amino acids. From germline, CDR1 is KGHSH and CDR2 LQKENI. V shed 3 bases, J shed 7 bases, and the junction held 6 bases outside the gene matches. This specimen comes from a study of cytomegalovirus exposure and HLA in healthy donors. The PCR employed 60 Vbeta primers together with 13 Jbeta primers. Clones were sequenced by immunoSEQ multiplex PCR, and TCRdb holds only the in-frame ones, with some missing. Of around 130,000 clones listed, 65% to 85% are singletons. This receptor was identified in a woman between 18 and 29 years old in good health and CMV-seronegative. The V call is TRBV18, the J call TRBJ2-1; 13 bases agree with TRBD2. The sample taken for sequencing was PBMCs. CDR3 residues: CASSPLLAGGINEQFF. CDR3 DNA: TGTGCCAGCTCACCCCTACTAGCGGGAGGGATAAATGAGCAGTTCTTC.